A single sample is the source of the 26 T cell receptor beta chains below, sequenced in a study of metastatic and nonmetastatic thyroid tumors. Among the patients, none had received any treatment before thyroid surgery. With MiXCR, TCRdb called clones anew from the PCR reads. This table holds 10,000 or so clones, approximately 34% found once. The sample taken for sequencing was tumor tissue. The receptors derive from a female donor with papillary thyroid cancer or a benign thyroid nodule (not recorded which). Some clones in this sample may be carry-over from other donors' samples.

The chain employs TRBV9 and TRBJ2-2; tentative D call: TRBD1 (6 bases). CDR1 and CDR2 from the germline V gene are SGDLS and YYNGEE. Deletions cut 1 base from V and 2 bases from J, with 12 bases between. The CDR3 is 16 residues long. The CDR3 DNA follows: TGTGCCAGCAGCGTAACACAGGGTAACAACACCGGGGAGCTGTTTTTT. Translated, it gives CASSVTQGNNTGELFF.

Only one count was recorded for this clone. This chain connects TRBV5-6 to TRBJ2-7; 7 bases fit TRBD1. V trimming: 5 bases; J trimming: 3 bases; junction bases outside the gene matches: 8. Germline CDR1 SGHDT, CDR2 YYEEEE. The CDR3 loop spans 14 amino acids. The DNA for the CDR3 is TGTGCCAGCAGGTCCGGGACAGATTTCTACGAGCAGTACTTC. Protein product: CASRSGTDFYEQYF.

In this sample, this clone turned up many times. The V call is TRBV6-1, the J call TRBJ2-7, with a possible D match to TRBD2 (5 bases). Germline loops: CDR1 MNHNS, CDR2 SASEGT. The CDR3 is 15 amino acids. V lost 2 bases to trimming and J lost 6 bases, with 17 bases between them. The DNA of the CDR3 is TGTGCCAGCAGTGAACGGGATCCTAGAGGCCCCGAGCAGTACTTC. Protein: CASSERDPRGPEQYF.

The chain recombines TRBV20-1 with TRBJ1-1; D may be TRBD1 (5 bases). Germline assignment: CDR1 DFQATT and CDR2 SNEGSKA (reference sequence). V shed 5 bases and J shed 5 bases, with 18 bases lying between them. This CDR3 has 14 residues. The CDR3 DNA follows: TGCAGTGCTCACATCGGGGGTTGGGGGACTGAAGCTTTCTTT. It is translated as CSAHIGGWGTEAFF.

This clone is labeled as medium-sized (0.01 to 0.1%). The J gene is TRBJ1-2, the V gene TRBV14; D is unclear. The CDR3 covers 13 residues. V lost 1 base to trimming and J lost 8 bases, with 11 bases between them. Germline values: CDR1 SGHDN, CDR2 FVKESK. The DNA of the CDR3 is TGTGCCAGCAGCCAAGGACAACGTAGAGGCTACACCTTC. Residues: CASSQGQRRGYTF.

This clone has a handful of counts. J is TRBJ1-6 and V is TRBV28; TRBD1 might be the D (6 bases). The ends were cut back, 6 bases at V and 7 bases at J, with 10 bases in the middle. Germline loops: CDR1 MDHEN, CDR2 SYDVKM. CDR3 length: 13 residues. The CDR3 DNA reads as TGTGCCAGCAGGGGACACCTGAATTCACCCCTCCACTTT. Amino acids: CASRGHLNSPLHF.

This clone was found a few times. The rearrangement links TRBV6-2 or TRBV6-3 to TRBJ2-7; TRBD2 agrees at 14 bases. Germline assignment: CDR1 MNHEY and CDR2 SVGEGT. The CDR3 totals 17 residues. V shed 2 bases, J shed 2 bases, and the junction held 5 bases outside the gene matches. CDR3 in amino acids: CASSYDRLAGGPYEQYV. Here the CDR3 DNA reads TGTGCCAGCAGTTACGACCGACTAGCGGGAGGGCCCTACGAGCAGTACGTC.

This clone was counted a single time. This chain uses TRBV13 with TRBJ1-1; TRBD1 agrees at 10 bases. The CDR3 sequence is 16 residues long. In germline, CDR1 is PRHDT, CDR2 FYEKMQ (reference sequence). J gave up 0 bases and V 2 bases, and 3 bases lay outside the gene matches. The CDR3 region has the DNA TGTGCCAGCAGCTTATTAGGGACAGGGGTGAACACTGAAGCTTTCTTT. This sequence encodes CASSLLGTGVNTEAFF.

This clone came up a few times. The junction departs from the called germline gene at one end, perhaps through a read error. The J gene is TRBJ2-2, the V gene TRBV6-1, with 7 bases aligning to TRBD2. Germline-derived CDR1 and CDR2 are MNHNS and SASEGT. The length of the CDR3 is 13 residues. The chain's CDR3 is CALRSGEIGDLFF. The CDR3 DNA sequence: TGTGCCCTCAGGAGCGGGGAGATCGGGGATCTGTTTTTT.

V and J are TRBV28 and TRBJ2-7, with no clear D. This CDR3 is 17 amino acids long. In germline, CDR1 is MDHEN, CDR2 SYDVKM. V gave up 3 bases and J gave up 1 base, with 19 bases separating them. This chain's CDR3 is CASSFSPYLVGSYEQYF. CDR3 nucleotides: TGTGCCAGCAGTTTTTCCCCCTATTTAGTCGGATCCTACGAGCAGTACTTC.

This clone has just a few counts. The V call is TRBV10-3, the J call TRBJ1-1; D might be TRBD1 (6 bases). The CDR3 is 15 amino acids. The germline CDR1 and CDR2 sequences are ENHRY and SYGVKD. Trimming cost V 6 bases and J 1 base, with 15 bases left between them. The CDR3 DNA is TGTGCCATCAGCCCAGGGACAAATCAGAACACTGAAGCTTTCTTT. Translating it yields CAISPGTNQNTEAFF.

This clone was detected only a few times. V is TRBV19 and J is TRBJ2-7; 8 bases map to TRBD2. Germline values: CDR1 LNHDA, CDR2 SQIVND (reference sequence). This CDR3 is 15 amino acids long. After removal of 5 bases from V and 2 bases from J, the junction contained 8 bases not matched to a gene. Here the CDR3 reads CASSQPGLGTYEQYF. CDR3 DNA sequence: TGTGCCAGTAGTCAACCGGGACTAGGAACCTACGAGCAGTACTTC.

This chain uses TRBV4-1 with TRBJ2-5; 9 nucleotides agree with TRBD1. The CDR3 consists of 16 residues. Trimming took 5 bases from V and 1 from J; bases not matched to a gene: 8. Germline values: CDR1 MGHRA, CDR2 YSYEKL. In DNA form, the CDR3 reads TGCGCCAGCAGCACCGGGACAGGGTTTTCCCAAGAGACCCAGTACTTC. Its protein is CASSTGTGFSQETQYF.

V usage is TRBV7-2 and J usage is TRBJ2-7, with D tentatively TRBD1 or TRBD2 (5 bases each). Germline V lookup: CDR1 SGHTA, CDR2 FQGNSA. The V and J ends lost 5 bases and 5 bases respectively, with 13 bases between them. The CDR3 consists of 13 residues. This CDR3 is CASSGLGAHEQYF. In nucleotides, the CDR3 is TGTGCCAGCAGCGGACTCGGGGCACACGAGCAGTACTTC.

This clone is medium-sized (0.01 to 0.1%) by share. For the CDR3, the DNA is TGTGCCAGCAGTAAGCAGGGTTGGGAGTATAATGAAAAACTGTTTTTT. This encodes CASSKQGWEYNEKLFF. V usage is TRBV6-1 and J usage is TRBJ1-4; the D gene is possibly TRBD1 (5 bases). This CDR3 comprises 16 residues. Per the germline V gene, CDR1 is MNHNS and CDR2 is SASEGT. Trimming pared 5 bases from V and 4 bases from J, leaving 17 bases between.

By frequency in the sample, this clone is medium-sized. Other DNA sequences in the sample encode the same CDR3. The V gene is TRBV6-1, the J gene TRBJ1-2; 9 bases are shared with TRBD1. V shed 7 bases, J shed 4 bases, and the junction held 7 bases outside the gene matches. The CDR3 consists of 14 residues. The germline V gene has CDR1 MNHNS and CDR2 SASEGT. The CDR3 is CASNLGQGLYGYTF. In nucleotides, the CDR3 is TGTGCCAGCAACCTGGGACAGGGTCTCTATGGCTACACCTTC.

The chain has TRBV6-5 and TRBJ2-7, with D maybe TRBD2 (6 bases). V was cut by 0 bases and J by 2 bases, with 14 bases left in between. The CDR3 is 16 amino acids. Germline-derived CDR1 and CDR2 are MNHEY and SVGAGI. The CDR3 DNA is TGTGCCAGCAGTTACTCGGTGGGAGGTAGGCCCTACGAGCAGTACTTC. It codes for CASSYSVGGRPYEQYF.

There are many counts of this clone. A much more abundant neighbour one base away suggests this may be a read error. This rearrangement joins TRBV9 to TRBJ2-5, with 9 bases matching TRBD2. Germline assignment: CDR1 SGDLS and CDR2 YYNGEE. CDR3 length: 16 amino acids. In DNA form, the CDR3 reads TGTGCCGGCAGCCCCGCGGGGGGGCGCGGGGAAGAGACCCAGTACTTC. It encodes CAGSPAGGRGEETQYF.

The chain has TRBV7-2 and TRBJ2-7; D unresolved. This CDR3 contains 14 residues. Per germline, CDR1 SGHTA and CDR2 FQGNSA. V was pared by 1 base and J by 7 bases, with 14 bases between. This chain's CDR3 is CASSLDPSPREQYF. Written as DNA, the CDR3 is TGTGCCAGCAGCTTAGACCCTTCTCCGAGGGAGCAGTACTTC.

The gene calls are TRBV11-1 and TRBJ2-3; D unresolved. Germline lookup yields CDR1 SGHAT and CDR2 FQDESV (reference sequence). V lost 1 base and J lost 3, with 5 bases in between. This CDR3 has 13 residues. CDR3 protein: CASSLESTDTQYF. The CDR3 DNA sequence: TGTGCCAGCAGCTTAGAATCGACAGATACGCAGTATTTT. The whole variable domain, filled in from reference TRBV11-1 and TRBJ2-3, reads EAEVAQSPRYKITEKSQAVAFWCDPISGHATLYWYRQILGQGPELLVQFQDESVVDDSQLPKDRFSAERLKGVDSTLKIQPAELGDSAMYLCASSLESTDTQYFGPGTRLTVL.

This chain links TRBV2 with TRBJ1-1; a weak D match, TRBD1 (5 bases). The CDR3 has 13 residues. V shed 4 bases and J shed 4 bases, with 10 bases lying between them. The germline CDR1 and CDR2 sequences are SNHLY and FYNNEI. CDR3 residues: CASSVDQGTEAFF. DNA of the CDR3: TGTGCCAGCAGTGTGGACCAGGGCACTGAAGCTTTCTTT.

By its share, this clone is hyperexpanded. The chain is built from TRBV6-1 and TRBJ2-2; 13 positions match TRBD2. With 5 bases clipped from V and 7 bases from J, the junction kept 4 bases outside the gene matches. Germline V gene sequence: CDR1 MNHNS, CDR2 SASEGT. The CDR3 totals 15 residues. CDR3 sequence (DNA): TGTGCCAGCAGTCGGACTAGCGGGGGCCACGGGGAGCTGTTTTTT. This encodes CASSRTSGGHGELFF.

This chain links TRBV5-1 with TRBJ1-1; 8 positions agree with TRBD1. The ends lost 5 bases at V and 4 bases at J; junction bases unmatched: 4. The germline gives CDR1 SGHRS, CDR2 YFSETQ. The CDR3 covers 13 residues. CDR3 amino acids: CASRTGESTEAFF. Written as DNA, the CDR3 is TGCGCCAGCAGGACAGGGGAGAGCACTGAAGCTTTCTTT.

This clone was found many times. The chain links TRBV10-2 to TRBJ2-5; D remains unclear. Germline V gene data show CDR1 as WSHSY and CDR2 as SAAADI. This CDR3 comprises 13 residues. V was clipped by 3 bases and J by 1 base, with 6 bases between them. CDR3 coding DNA: TGCGCCAGCAGTGACAACGGCCAAGAGACCCAGTACTTC. The encoded protein is CASSDNGQETQYF.

This clone turned up a few times. This chain uses TRBV24-1 with TRBJ1-2, with 12 positions matching TRBD1. The V segment lost 3 bases and the J segment 8 bases; nucleotides outside the gene matches: 3. Germline CDR1 and CDR2: KGHDR and SFDVKD. The CDR3 sequence is 14 residues long. This CDR3 reads CATSDTGTGGGYTF. Here the CDR3 DNA reads TGTGCCACCAGTGATACCGGGACAGGGGGCGGCTACACCTTC.

This clone turned up a few times. Germline is not matched at one junction end, which may reflect a read error. This chain links TRBV6-5 with TRBJ1-3; perhaps TRBD1 as D (5 bases). Germline assignment: CDR1 MNHEY and CDR2 SVGAGI. This CDR3 has 15 amino acids. The CDR3 protein is CPSSYRSISGNTIYF. The CDR3 bases are TGTCCCAGCAGTTACAGGTCCATCTCTGGAAACACCATATATTTT.